Included here is one T cell receptor beta chain sequence, with context. The sample is drawn from a study of blood T cell repertoires in COVID-19. Across the study: Italy, Spain and the United States were the sources of the convalescent and acute COVID-19 samples. PBMCs, B-cell-depleted T cells, or T cells provided the cDNA or gDNA that made up the material.

Seattle researchers signed up patients amid active infection and tracked them longitudinally. Study processing details: For nucleated cells, counts were estimated from reference gene primer amplification. Only in-frame clones appear in the TCRdb table, and some are missing; sequencing was by immunoSEQ multiplex PCR. V and J calls and clone size come straight from that table; D and trimming were deduced from the DNA. This table holds around 70,000 clones, just over 90% found once. Unmatched junction bases numbered 22, after V lost 5 bases and J lost 11 bases. Germline CDR1 and CDR2: LNHDA and SQIVND (reference sequence). The CDR3 consists of 19 residues.

This receptor was taken from a man aged 45 to 65 with COVID-19, enrolled during active disease. This rearrangement joins TRBV19 to TRBJ2-2; 11 bases are a match to TRBD2. The specimen sequenced was peripheral blood. The CDR3 here is CASSPWASGRQRTPSELFF. Here the CDR3 DNA reads TGTGCCAGTAGTCCCTGGGCTAGCGGGAGGCAGCGAACACCGTCCGAGCTGTTTTTT. The full variable domain, rest sourced from reference TRBV19 and TRBJ2-2, is DGGITQSPKYLFRKEGQNVTLSCEQNLNHDAMYWYRQDPGQGLRLIYYSQIVNDFQKGDIAEGYSVSREKKESFPLTVTSAQKNPTAFYLCASSPWASGRQRTPSELFFGEGSRLTVL.